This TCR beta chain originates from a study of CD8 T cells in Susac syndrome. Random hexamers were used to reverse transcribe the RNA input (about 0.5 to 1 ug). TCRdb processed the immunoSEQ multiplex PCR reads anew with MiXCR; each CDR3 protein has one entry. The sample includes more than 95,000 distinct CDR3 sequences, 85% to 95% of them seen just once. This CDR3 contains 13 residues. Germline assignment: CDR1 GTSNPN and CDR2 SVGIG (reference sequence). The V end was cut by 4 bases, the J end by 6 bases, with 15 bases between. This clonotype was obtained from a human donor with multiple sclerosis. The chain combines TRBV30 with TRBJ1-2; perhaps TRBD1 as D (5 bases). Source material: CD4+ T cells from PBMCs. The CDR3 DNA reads TGTGCCTGGACCCCCCCGGGGGGTAATGGCTACACCTTC. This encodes CAWTPPGGNGYTF.